Sequencing of this T cell receptor beta chain was carried out in a study of T-cell memory formation after mild COVID-19. Study-wide points: Clones contracting across day 15 to 85 had a balanced CD4/CD8 profile; later expanding clones leaned CD4+.

The CDR3 runs 12 residues. Trimming removed 1 base at V and 13 bases at J, with 11 bases between. Germline V gene lookup returns CDR1 SGHTA and CDR2 FQGNSA. Employing constant-segment primers, 5'RACE generated TCR alpha and TCR beta cDNA libraries bearing sample barcodes and UMIs. MiXCR, applied by TCRdb to the 5' RACE reads, yields one record per CDR3 protein. Of approximately 500,000 distinct CDR3 sequences in the sample, about 23% were seen once. The table lists this clonotype with a few counts. Its antigen is unidentified. The sequenced sample was PBMCs or a T cell subset sorted from them (not recorded which). The rearrangement uses TRBV7-2 and TRBJ2-1; no reliable D call. The sequence derives from an adult woman who had mild COVID-19 (a few samples of this study predate the infection). Cell type and time point are not known. The CDR3 DNA follows: TGTGCCAGCAGCTTAGGTCCCGACCCACAGTTCTTC. Encoded protein: CASSLGPDPQFF.